This T cell receptor beta chain was sequenced during a study of T cell repertoires in cytomegalovirus infection. Whole-study context: Public TCR beta signature analysis indicated the presence of both CMV infection and matching HLA type.

Germline V gene data show CDR1 as SNHLY and CDR2 as FYNNEI. The V end lost 11 bases, the J end lost 8 bases, and 15 bases lay between the germline ends. The CDR3 has 12 residues. TCRdb reanalysed the reads using MiXCR and keeps one entry per CDR3 protein. The table lists 830,000 or so distinct CDR3 sequences, around a third of them singletons. Note on this clonotype: Antigen: not known.

Sequences were derived from cultured CD8+ T cells from PBMCs, sampled from culture after CMV antigen stimulation. The receptor was isolated from a human donor in good health (CMV status not recorded). Some clones in this sample may be carry-over from other donors' samples. The rearrangement uses TRBV2 and TRBJ1-4, with D possibly being TRBD1 (5 bases). CDR3 sequence: CALRVREEKLFF. The CDR3 region has the DNA TGTGCCCTAAGGGTCAGGGAAGAAAAACTGTTTTTT.